The 23 T cell receptor beta chains reported below all come from one sample, sequenced in a study of cytomegalovirus exposure and HLA in healthy donors (dated 2017 in TCRdb). The library was produced with the immunoSEQ multiplex PCR assay. For the multiplex PCR, a mixture combining 60 forward primers for TCR Vbeta segments and 13 reverse primers for TCR Jbeta segments was used. TCRdb carries this immuneACCESS record with in-frame sequences only. Its versions omit some clonotypes, under half of them owing to an unresolved V gene in the studies checked, with the rest unexplained. For this sample the table gives about 140,000 clones, of which roughly four fifths were detected only once. More than 2.5% of the sample comes from the top ten. The specimen was PBMCs. Receptor source: a man aged 18-30 years in good health and CMV-seropositive.

This chain connects TRBV4-1 to TRBJ1-4, with TRBD1 matching 7 bases. The CDR3 has 16 amino acids. After removal of 3 bases from V and 4 bases from J, the junction contained 8 bases not matched to a gene. CDR1 MGHRA and CDR2 YSYEKL come from the germline V gene. The CDR3 is CASSQVTGTDNEKLFF. CDR3 DNA: TGCGCCAGCAGCCAGGTCACCGGGACAGATAATGAAAAACTGTTTTTT.

This chain links TRBV6-5 with TRBJ1-5; D gene uncertain. Germline V gene sequence: CDR1 MNHEY, CDR2 SVGAGI. This CDR3 spans 14 amino acids. V shed 5 bases and J shed 6 bases, with 14 bases lying between them. CDR3 in amino acids: CASSTGREGQPQHF. The CDR3 DNA is TGTGCCAGCAGTACGGGGAGGGAGGGTCAGCCCCAGCATTTT.

Comment on this clone: Other DNA sequences within the sample encode an identical CDR3. The V gene is TRBV4-1, the J gene TRBJ2-7; 7 bases line up with TRBD1. The CDR3 runs to 14 residues. Germline trimming cut 1 base from V and 2 bases from J; bases unmatched to any gene: 2. Looked up from germline, CDR1 is MGHRA and CDR2 is YSYEKL. As DNA, the CDR3 is TGCGCCAGCAGCCAAGGGACAGGAACCTACGAGCAGTACTTC. Translated, it gives CASSQGTGTYEQYF.

The chain recombines TRBV6-1 with TRBJ1-2; 7 bases line up with TRBD1. Per germline, CDR1 MNHNS and CDR2 SASEGT. This CDR3 is 15 amino acids long. V shed 7 bases and J 4 bases; nucleotides not matched to a gene: 12. CDR3 residues: CASTTPGQLFYGYTF. Written as DNA, the CDR3 is TGTGCCAGCACAACTCCGGGACAGCTATTCTATGGCTACACCTTC.

This sequence joins TRBV10-2 and TRBJ2-7, with 7 bases aligning to TRBD2. J lost 2 bases, V lost 6 bases, and 13 bases had no gene match. The CDR3 runs 16 residues. The germline gives CDR1 WSHSY, CDR2 SAAADI. CDR3 nucleotide sequence: TGCGCCAGCAGAGAGACTAGCTTCGGGAGTCCCTACGAGCAGTACTTC. Its protein is CASRETSFGSPYEQYF.

V usage is TRBV28 and J usage is TRBJ2-3; 7 bases are shared with TRBD2. The CDR3 is 15 residues long. Germline CDR1 reads MDHEN; CDR2 reads SYDVKM. V gave up 5 bases and J gave up 5 bases; unmatched junction bases: 10. The DNA of the CDR3 is TGTGCCAGCAGTCCTGACGAGCGGGGATTAGATACGCAGTATTTT. Translating gives CASSPDERGLDTQYF.

This clone has a single count. The gene calls are TRBV28 and TRBJ2-3; unclear D gene. CDR3 length equals 13 residues. Trimming stripped 2 bases from V and 6 bases from J, with 9 bases between. Germline CDR1 reads MDHEN; CDR2 reads SYDVKM. In nucleotides, the CDR3 is TGTGCCAGCAGTTTACGTGGAGCGGATACGCAGTATTTT. It is translated as CASSLRGADTQYF.

The V call is TRBV30, the J call TRBJ1-4; D gene unclear. Germline V CDR1 and CDR2: GTSNPN, SVGIG (reference sequence). Trimming shortened V by 4 bases and J by 6 bases, and 15 bases separated the two germline ends. The CDR3 has 14 amino acids. CDR3 in DNA: TGTGCCTGGAACCCGGGGATTGGGGATGAAAAACTGTTTTTT. This gives the protein CAWNPGIGDEKLFF.

The V call is TRBV28, the J call TRBJ1-5; TRBD1 might be the D (5 bases). CDR3 length: 17 amino acids. The germline gives CDR1 MDHEN, CDR2 SYDVKM. The V end lost 8 bases, the J end lost 2 bases, and 22 bases lay between the germline ends. The CDR3: CASAFSYGGLGNQPQHF. The DNA of the CDR3 is TGTGCCAGCGCTTTTTCCTACGGGGGACTAGGCAATCAGCCCCAGCATTTT.

The chain has TRBV28 and TRBJ2-4, with D possibly matching TRBD2 (6 bases). The CDR3 has 12 residues. Germline V gene data show CDR1 as MDHEN and CDR2 as SYDVKM. Trimming removed 5 bases from V and 6 bases from J, with 8 bases in between. CDR3 protein: CASSRLGNIQYF. DNA of the CDR3: TGTGCCAGCAGTCGACTAGGAAACATTCAGTACTTC.

This clone was observed once. V is TRBV6-5 and J is TRBJ2-5; the D is unclear. The CDR3 runs 13 residues. The V end was cut by 2 bases, the J end by 3 bases, with 7 bases between. CDR1 MNHEY and CDR2 SVGAGI come from the germline V gene. The CDR3 coding sequence is TGTGCCAGCAGTTACAGGCAGGAAGAGACCCAGTACTTC. It yields the protein CASSYRQEETQYF.

The gene calls are TRBV9 and TRBJ2-1; TRBD2 aligns across 12 bases. The CDR3 is 16 residues long. CDR1 SGDLS and CDR2 YYNGEE come from the germline V gene. Unmatched junction bases numbered 4, after V lost 0 bases and J lost 6 bases. The CDR3 here is CASSVDQLAGGNEQFF. As DNA, the CDR3 is TGTGCCAGCAGCGTAGATCAACTAGCGGGAGGCAATGAGCAGTTCTTC.

The DNA for the CDR3 is TGTGCCAGCAGCTCAAGAAATGAAGCTACTGAAGCTTTCTTT. Protein product: CASSSRNEATEAFF. This chain links TRBV7-8 with TRBJ1-1; D gene unclear. CDR1 is SGHVS and CDR2 is FQNEAQ in the germline V gene. V was pared by 4 bases and J by 5 bases, with 14 bases between. There are 14 residues in the CDR3. The whole variable domain, filled in from reference TRBV7-8 and TRBJ1-1, reads GAGVSQSPRYKVAKRGQDVALRCDPISGHVSLFWYQQALGQGPEFLTYFQNEAQLDKSGLPSDRFFAERPEGSVSTLKIQRTQQEDSAVYLCASSSRNEATEAFFGQGTRLTVV.

Here the CDR3 reads CSVEPGNSGNTIYF. CDR3 DNA sequence: TGCAGCGTTGAACCAGGGAACTCTGGAAACACCATATATTTT. The chain is built from TRBV29-1 and TRBJ1-3; D is perhaps TRBD1 (5 bases). CDR3 size: 14 residues. The V gene lost 2 bases and the J gene lost 0 bases, with 8 bases spanning the gap. Germline loops: CDR1 SQVTM, CDR2 ANQGSEA.

The chain joins TRBV7-9 to TRBJ2-7; 10 positions agree with TRBD2. Germline CDR1 SEHNR, CDR2 FQNEAQ (reference sequence). The CDR3 extends over 16 amino acids. Losses at the gene ends were 4 bases for V and 1 base for J; bases not matched to a gene: 7. CDR3 region: CASSSPSGGDSYEQYF. In DNA form, the CDR3 reads TGTGCCAGCAGCTCCCCTAGCGGGGGTGATTCCTACGAGCAGTACTTC. Based on the CDR3 plus reference TRBV7-9 and TRBJ2-7, the full variable domain is DTGVSQNPRHKITKRGQNVTFRCDPISEHNRLYWYRQTLGQGPEFLTYFQNEAQLEKSRLLSDRFSAERPKGSFSTLEIQRTEQGDSAMYLCASSSPSGGDSYEQYFGPGTRLTVT.

The CDR3 coding sequence is TGTGCCAGCAGTTTCCCTGCTCGGAAGCGGGAGAGGAACACCGGGGAGCTGTTTTTT. Encoded protein: CASSFPARKRERNTGELFF. The chain combines TRBV28 with TRBJ2-2, with 8 bases matching TRBD2. Per germline, CDR1 MDHEN and CDR2 SYDVKM. V lost 3 bases to trimming and J lost 1 base; unmatched junction nucleotides: 13. The CDR3 length is 19 residues.

V is TRBV6-6 and J is TRBJ2-5; 7 bases fit TRBD1. V shed 10 bases and J 0 bases; nucleotides not matched to a gene: 11. CDR3 length: 15 amino acids. Germline CDR1 and CDR2: MNHNY and SVGAGI (reference sequence). The CDR3 DNA is TGTGCCACCCGGCTAGACAGGGCGTACCAAGAGACCCAGTACTTC. It codes for CATRLDRAYQETQYF.

The genes are TRBV29-1 and TRBJ1-1, with TRBD1 identical over 9 bases. The germline V gene has CDR1 SQVTM and CDR2 ANQGSEA. The V and J ends lost 5 bases and 1 base, in that order; junction bases with no gene match: 2. CDR3 length: 13 amino acids. The CDR3 sequence: CSVLTGGNTEAFF. In DNA form, the CDR3 reads TGCAGCGTTCTGACAGGGGGGAACACTGAAGCTTTCTTT.

The gene calls are TRBV11-2 and TRBJ2-7; possible D gene TRBD1, 5 bases. CDR1 is SGHAT, CDR2 FQNNGV, per germline. Trimming removed 4 bases from V and 3 bases from J, with 16 bases in between. The CDR3 is made up of 15 amino acids. This CDR3 is CASSWNRNPYYEQYF. The CDR3 DNA reads as TGTGCCAGCAGCTGGAACAGGAACCCCTACTACGAGCAGTACTTC.

The J gene is TRBJ1-3, the V gene TRBV14, with 8 bases lining up with TRBD1. Germline CDR1 reads SGHDN; CDR2 reads FVKESK. The CDR3 is 18 amino acids. V lost 4 bases to trimming and J lost 0 bases; unmatched junction nucleotides: 11. The chain's CDR3 is CASSPWRNTGGSGNTIYF. The CDR3 DNA reads TGTGCCAGCAGCCCCTGGCGCAATACAGGGGGCTCTGGAAACACCATATATTTT.

This clone was seen a handful of times. In DNA, the CDR3 is TGTGCCAGCAGCCGGACAGGGGGCGAAGCCTACGAGCAGTACTTC. Its protein is CASSRTGGEAYEQYF. The rearrangement joins TRBV27 to TRBJ2-5, with 11 bases lining up with TRBD1. With the DNA end fitting TRBJ2-7 better, the J assignment may be wrong. The germline gives CDR1 MNHEY, CDR2 SMNVEV (reference sequence). The CDR3 extends over 15 amino acids.

On this clone itself: The sample contains more than one DNA sequence encoding this CDR3. This chain joins TRBV5-6 and TRBJ2-7; the match to TRBD1 covers 8 bases. This CDR3 is built from 14 residues. Germline V gene lookup returns CDR1 SGHDT and CDR2 YYEEEE. The trim removed 2 bases at V and 4 bases at J, leaving 5 bases unmatched. CDR3 sequence (DNA): TGTGCCAGCAGCTTCGGACAGGGCTCTTACGAGCAGTACTTC. Protein: CASSFGQGSYEQYF.

This chain uses TRBV10-3 with TRBJ2-7; 12 bases map to TRBD2. The CDR3 runs to 16 residues. V lost 2 bases, J lost 4 bases, and 6 bases stayed unmatched. Germline assignment: CDR1 ENHRY and CDR2 SYGVKD. This CDR3 reads CAISEDLGLAGYEQYF. The CDR3 DNA sequence: TGTGCCATCAGTGAGGATCTTGGACTAGCGGGATACGAGCAGTACTTC.